This T cell receptor beta chain originates from a study of shared T cell receptors in the human thymus. Only in-frame clones appear in the TCRdb table, and some are missing; sequencing was by immunoSEQ multiplex PCR. The sample has about 610,000 clones, 88% seen once. The V gene lost 3 bases and the J gene lost 2 bases, with 9 bases spanning the gap. Germline V gives CDR1 SGHKS, CDR2 YYEKEE (reference sequence). The CDR3 is 14 residues long. These data also featured in a second study, about human thymus T cells. That paper notes: The sample donors, healthy Finnish infants, were having corrective surgery for congenital heart defects. Thymic and blood repertoires appeared to carry a bias in their V and J gene usage.

The receptor was isolated from a boy under three years old with a congenital heart defect. The sample comprised thymocytes. V is TRBV5-5 and J is TRBJ1-5, with TRBD1 as a possible D gene (6 bases). Here the CDR3 DNA reads TGTGCCAGCAGCTCAGGGGTCGGCAATCAGCCCCAGCATTTT. The encoded protein is CASSSGVGNQPQHF.